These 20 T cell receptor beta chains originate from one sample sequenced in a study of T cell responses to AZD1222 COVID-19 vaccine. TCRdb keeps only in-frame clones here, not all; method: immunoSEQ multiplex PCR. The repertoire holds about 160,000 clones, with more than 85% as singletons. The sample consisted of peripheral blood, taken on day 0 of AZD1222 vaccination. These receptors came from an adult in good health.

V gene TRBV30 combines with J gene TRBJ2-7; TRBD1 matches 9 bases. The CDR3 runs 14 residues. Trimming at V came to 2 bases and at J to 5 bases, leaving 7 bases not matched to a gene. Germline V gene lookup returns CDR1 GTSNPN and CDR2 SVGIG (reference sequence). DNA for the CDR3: TGTGCCTGGAGTATTAACAGGGGGCGGCACGAGCAGTACTTC. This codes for CAWSINRGRHEQYF.

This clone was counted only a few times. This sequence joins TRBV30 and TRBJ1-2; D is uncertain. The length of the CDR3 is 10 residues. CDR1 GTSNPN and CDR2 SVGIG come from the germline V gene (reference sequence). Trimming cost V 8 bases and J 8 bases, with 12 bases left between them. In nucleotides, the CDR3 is TGTGCCCACAGAGGCTGGGGCTACACCTTC. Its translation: CAHRGWGYTF.

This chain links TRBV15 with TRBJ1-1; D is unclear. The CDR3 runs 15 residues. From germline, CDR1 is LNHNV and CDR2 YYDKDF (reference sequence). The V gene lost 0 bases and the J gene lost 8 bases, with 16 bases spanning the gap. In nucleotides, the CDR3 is TGTGCCACCAGCAGAGATCTGCGGGGTTCATGGGAAGCTTTCTTT. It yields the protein CATSRDLRGSWEAFF.

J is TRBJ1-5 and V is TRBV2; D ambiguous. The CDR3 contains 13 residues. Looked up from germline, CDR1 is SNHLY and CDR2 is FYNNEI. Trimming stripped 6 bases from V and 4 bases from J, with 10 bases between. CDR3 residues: CASRAPQNQPQHF. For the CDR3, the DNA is TGTGCCAGCAGGGCCCCACAGAATCAGCCCCAGCATTTT.

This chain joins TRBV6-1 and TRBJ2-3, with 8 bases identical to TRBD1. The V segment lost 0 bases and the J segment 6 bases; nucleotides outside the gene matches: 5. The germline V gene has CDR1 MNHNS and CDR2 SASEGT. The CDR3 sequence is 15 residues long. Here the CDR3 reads CASSEASRGRDTQYF. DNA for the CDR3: TGTGCCAGCAGTGAAGCTTCCAGGGGGCGGGATACGCAGTATTTT.

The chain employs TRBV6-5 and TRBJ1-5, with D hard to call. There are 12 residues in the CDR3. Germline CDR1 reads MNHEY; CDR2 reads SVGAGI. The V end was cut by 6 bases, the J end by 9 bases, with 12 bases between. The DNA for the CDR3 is TGTGCCAGCAGCCTCAGCCCAAGGCCCCAGCATTTT. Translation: CASSLSPRPQHF.

The CDR3 region has the DNA TGTGCCAGTAGTATAGAGCCCGGGACAGGGGGCGTCGAGCAGTACTTC. This gives the protein CASSIEPGTGGVEQYF. The chain joins TRBV19 to TRBJ2-7; 12 bases are shared with TRBD1. V lost 0 bases to trimming and J lost 6 bases; unmatched junction nucleotides: 6. The CDR3 sequence is 16 residues long. The germline gives CDR1 LNHDA, CDR2 SQIVND (reference sequence).

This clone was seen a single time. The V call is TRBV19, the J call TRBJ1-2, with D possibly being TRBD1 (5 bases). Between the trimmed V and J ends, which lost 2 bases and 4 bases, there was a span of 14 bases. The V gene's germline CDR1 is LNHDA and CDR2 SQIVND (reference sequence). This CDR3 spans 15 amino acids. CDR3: CASSIPGRLGYGYTF. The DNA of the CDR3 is TGTGCCAGTAGTATACCAGGGAGGCTTGGCTATGGCTACACCTTC.

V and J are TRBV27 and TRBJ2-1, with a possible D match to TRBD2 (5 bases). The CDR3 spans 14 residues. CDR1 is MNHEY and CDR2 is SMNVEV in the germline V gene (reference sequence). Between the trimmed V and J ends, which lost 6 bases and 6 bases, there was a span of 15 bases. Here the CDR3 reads CASSPPYGVNEQFF. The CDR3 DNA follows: TGTGCCAGCAGCCCTCCCTACGGGGTCAATGAGCAGTTCTTC.

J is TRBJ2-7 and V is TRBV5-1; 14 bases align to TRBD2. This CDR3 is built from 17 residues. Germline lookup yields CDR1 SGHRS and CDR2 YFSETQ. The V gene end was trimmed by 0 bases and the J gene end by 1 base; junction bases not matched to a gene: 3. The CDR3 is CASSLGGTSGRSYEQYF. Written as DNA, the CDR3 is TGCGCCAGCAGCTTGGGGGGGACTAGCGGGAGATCCTACGAGCAGTACTTC.

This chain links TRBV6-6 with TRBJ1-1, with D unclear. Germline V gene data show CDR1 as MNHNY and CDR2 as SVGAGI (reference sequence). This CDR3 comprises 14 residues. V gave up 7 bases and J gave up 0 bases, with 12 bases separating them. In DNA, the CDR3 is TGTGCCAGCAACCTCGGACGGATGAACACTGAAGCTTTCTTT. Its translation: CASNLGRMNTEAFF.

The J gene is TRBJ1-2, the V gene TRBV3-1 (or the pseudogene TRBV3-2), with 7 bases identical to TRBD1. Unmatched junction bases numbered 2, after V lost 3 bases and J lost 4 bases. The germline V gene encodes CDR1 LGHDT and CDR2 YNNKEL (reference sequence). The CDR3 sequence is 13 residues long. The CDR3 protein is CASSQTGPYGYTF. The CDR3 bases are TGTGCCAGCAGCCAGACAGGGCCCTATGGCTACACCTTC.

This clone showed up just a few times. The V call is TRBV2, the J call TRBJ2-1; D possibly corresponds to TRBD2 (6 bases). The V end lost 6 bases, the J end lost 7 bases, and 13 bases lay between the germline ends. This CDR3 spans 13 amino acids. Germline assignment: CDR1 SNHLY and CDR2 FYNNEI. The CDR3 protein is CASSRDLTNEQFF. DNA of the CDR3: TGTGCCAGCAGCCGGGACTTGACAAATGAGCAGTTCTTC.

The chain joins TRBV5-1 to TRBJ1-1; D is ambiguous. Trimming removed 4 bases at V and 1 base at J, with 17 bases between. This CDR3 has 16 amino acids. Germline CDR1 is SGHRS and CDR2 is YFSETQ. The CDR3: CASSANPGRENTEAFF. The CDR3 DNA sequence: TGCGCCAGCAGCGCAAATCCGGGCCGGGAGAACACTGAAGCTTTCTTT.

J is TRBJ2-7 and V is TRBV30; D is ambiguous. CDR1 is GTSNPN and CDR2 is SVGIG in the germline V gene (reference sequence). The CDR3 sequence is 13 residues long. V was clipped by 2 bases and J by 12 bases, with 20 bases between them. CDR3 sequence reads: CAWSPDSPATLYF. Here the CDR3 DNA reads TGTGCCTGGAGTCCCGATTCACCAGCGACTCTGTACTTC.

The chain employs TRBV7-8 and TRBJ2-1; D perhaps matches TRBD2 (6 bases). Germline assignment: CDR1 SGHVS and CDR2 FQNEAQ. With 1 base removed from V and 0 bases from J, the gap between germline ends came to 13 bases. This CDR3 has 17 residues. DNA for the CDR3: TGTGCCAGCAGCTTAGTTCTTCGGGGGAGCTCCTACAATGAGCAGTTCTTC. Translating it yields CASSLVLRGSSYNEQFF.

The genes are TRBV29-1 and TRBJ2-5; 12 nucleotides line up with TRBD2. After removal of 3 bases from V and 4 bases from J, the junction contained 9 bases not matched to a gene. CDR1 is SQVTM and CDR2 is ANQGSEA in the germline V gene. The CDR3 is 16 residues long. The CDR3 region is CSVEGLAGGQRETQYF. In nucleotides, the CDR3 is TGCAGCGTTGAGGGCCTAGCGGGAGGGCAGCGAGAGACCCAGTACTTC.

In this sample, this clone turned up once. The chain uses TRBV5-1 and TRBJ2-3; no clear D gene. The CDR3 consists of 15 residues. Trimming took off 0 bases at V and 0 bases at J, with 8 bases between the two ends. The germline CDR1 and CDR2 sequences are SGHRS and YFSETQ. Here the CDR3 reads CASSLEAGSTDTQYF. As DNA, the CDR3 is TGCGCCAGCAGCTTGGAGGCCGGTAGCACAGATACGCAGTATTTT.

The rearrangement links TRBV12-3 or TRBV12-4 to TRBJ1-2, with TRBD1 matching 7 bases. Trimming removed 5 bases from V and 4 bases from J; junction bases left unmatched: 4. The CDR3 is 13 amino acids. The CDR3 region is CASSRQGAYGYTF. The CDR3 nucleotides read TGTGCCAGCAGTCGACAGGGTGCCTATGGCTACACCTTC.

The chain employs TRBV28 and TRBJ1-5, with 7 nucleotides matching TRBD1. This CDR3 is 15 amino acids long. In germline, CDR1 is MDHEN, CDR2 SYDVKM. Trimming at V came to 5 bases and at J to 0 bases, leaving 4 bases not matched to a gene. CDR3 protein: CASSEGGYSNQPQHF. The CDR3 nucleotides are TGTGCCAGCAGTGAAGGGGGCTATAGCAATCAGCCCCAGCATTTT. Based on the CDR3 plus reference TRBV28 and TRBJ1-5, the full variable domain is DVKVTQSSRYLVKRTGEKVFLECVQDMDHENMFWYRQDPGLGLRLIYFSYDVKMKEKGDIPEGYSVSREKKERFSLILESASTNQTSMYLCASSEGGYSNQPQHFGDGTRLSIL.